This TCR beta chain was recovered during a study of CD8+ T cells in alopecia areata. The CDR3 loop spans 12 amino acids. Looked up from germline, CDR1 is SGDLS and CDR2 is YYNGEE. V lost 3 bases and J lost 7, with 5 bases in between. The treatment denotes: oral pan-JAK inhibitor, 5-10 mg twice daily. Sequencing used cDNA as its template, made by extracting RNA and reverse transcribing it. The table came from immunoSEQ multiplex PCR; TCRdb's copy has only in-frame clones and leaves some out. The data contain about 180,000 clones, roughly 50% of them singletons. Sequenced material: CD4+ T cells sorted from blood, taken at approximately week 60, from a patient treated with tofacitinib. This chain uses TRBV9 with TRBJ1-6; no clear D. This TCR was recovered from a human donor with alopecia areata. The CDR3: CASSDGNSPLHF. The CDR3 bases are TGTGCCAGCAGCGACGGAAATTCACCCCTCCACTTT.